The 14 T cell receptor beta chains in this list originate from one sample, sequenced in a study of beta chain features in type 1 diabetes. Expressed TCRB transcripts were sequenced because the entire RNA isolate underwent reverse transcription. This table comes from immunoSEQ multiplex PCR, and its TCRdb copy is limited to in-frame clones, with some not included. The data contain approximately 150,000 clones, less than 11% of them singletons. The specimen sequenced was naive CD4+ T cells from blood. All receptors come from a man in his late teens or twenties in good health.

This clone was seen a handful of times. The chain couples TRBV25-1 to TRBJ2-7, with a weak D call TRBD2 (5 bases). CDR1 is MGHDK and CDR2 is SYGVNS in the germline V gene. The germline V and J ends were trimmed by 3 bases and 7 bases, with 13 bases remaining between them. The CDR3 length is 13 residues. This chain's CDR3 is CASSDSTRDEQYF. The CDR3 DNA sequence: TGTGCCAGCAGTGACTCGACACGGGATGAGCAGTACTTC.

The chain combines TRBV18 with TRBJ1-2, with D hard to call. The CDR3 is 14 amino acids. Germline CDR1 KGHSH, CDR2 LQKENI. V lost 3 bases and J lost 8, with 16 bases in between. This CDR3 reads CASSPWEDQLGYTF. The CDR3 coding sequence is TGTGCCAGCTCACCTTGGGAGGATCAATTGGGCTACACCTTC. Using reference TRBV18 and TRBJ1-2 for the parts outside the CDR3, the full variable domain is NAGVMQNPRHLVRRRGQEARLRCSPMKGHSHVYWYRQLPEEGLKFMVYLQKENIIDESGMPKERFSAEFPKEGPSILRIQQVVRGDSAAYFCASSPWEDQLGYTFGSGTRLTVV.

The gene calls are TRBV28 and TRBJ2-7, with unresolved D. CDR1 is MDHEN and CDR2 is SYDVKM in the germline V gene. The CDR3 has 13 residues. V was clipped by 2 bases and J by 4 bases, with 9 bases between them. CDR3 sequence: CASSLTPIYEQYF. As DNA, the CDR3 is TGTGCCAGCAGTTTAACTCCGATATACGAGCAGTACTTC.

The chain couples TRBV6-5 to TRBJ2-7; D is perhaps TRBD2 (6 bases). V lost 5 bases and J 0 bases, leaving 14 bases between the germline ends. Germline CDR1 is MNHEY and CDR2 is SVGAGI. CDR3 length equals 15 residues. The CDR3 spells CASSRTGASSYEQYF. The CDR3 DNA reads as TGTGCCAGCAGTCGAACGGGAGCGAGCTCCTACGAGCAGTACTTC.

This clone was detected many times. The rearrangement uses TRBV7-9 and TRBJ2-6; 8 positions match TRBD1. Germline V lookup: CDR1 SEHNR, CDR2 FQNEAQ (reference sequence). CDR3 length: 18 residues. V lost 0 bases, J lost 2 bases, and 6 bases stayed unmatched. The CDR3 here is CASSLAVNRGTGANVLTF. The DNA for the CDR3 is TGTGCCAGCAGCTTAGCCGTAAACAGGGGGACTGGGGCCAACGTCCTGACTTTC.

This clone was counted only a few times. The rearrangement uses TRBV9 and TRBJ1-2, with D unresolved. Trimming removed 0 bases from V and 8 bases from J, with 8 bases in between. Germline V CDR1 and CDR2: SGDLS, YYNGEE. This CDR3 is built from 12 residues. The CDR3 DNA is TGTGCCAGCAGCGTAGTTGCGGGGGGCTACACCTTC. This gives the protein CASSVVAGGYTF.

This clone showed up many times. The rearrangement joins TRBV7-9 to TRBJ2-5; possible D gene TRBD1, 5 bases. Germline assignment: CDR1 SEHNR and CDR2 FQNEAQ (reference sequence). Trimming stripped 1 base from V and 0 bases from J, with 6 bases between. The CDR3 runs 14 residues. Here the CDR3 DNA reads TGTGCCAGCAGCTTAGGACAGTACCAAGAGACCCAGTACTTC. It codes for CASSLGQYQETQYF.

This clone was seen more than once but under ten times. The chain employs TRBV7-2 and TRBJ1-1; 10 bases map to TRBD1. Germline V gene lookup returns CDR1 SGHTA and CDR2 FQGNSA. The CDR3 is made up of 14 amino acids. Trimming took 5 bases from V and 6 from J; bases not matched to a gene: 6. CDR3 protein: CASSTRDRGPEAFF. CDR3 coding DNA: TGTGCCAGCAGCACCCGGGACAGGGGTCCTGAAGCTTTCTTT.

This clone was detected only a few times. The chain combines TRBV18 with TRBJ2-7; the match to TRBD2 covers 10 bases. With 5 bases clipped from V and 3 bases from J, the junction kept 1 base outside the gene matches. CDR1 KGHSH and CDR2 LQKENI come from the germline V gene. The CDR3 loop spans 13 amino acids. CDR3 nucleotides: TGTGCCAGCTCATCTAGCGGGGGCTACGAGCAGTACTTC. This codes for CASSSSGGYEQYF.

The V gene is TRBV7-7, the J gene TRBJ2-7, with 10 nucleotides matching TRBD2. V gave up 3 bases and J gave up 7 bases; unmatched junction bases: 6. There are 14 residues in the CDR3. The germline V gene has CDR1 SSHAT and CDR2 FNYEAQ (reference sequence). CDR3 bases: TGTGCCAGCAGCTTTAGCGGGGGGCCCTGGGAGCAGTACTTC. It is translated as CASSFSGGPWEQYF.

This clone has ten or more counts. J is TRBJ1-5 and V is TRBV29-1; maybe TRBD1 (6 bases). V lost 6 bases and J 3 bases, leaving 12 bases between the germline ends. The CDR3 has 13 amino acids. Germline V gene lookup returns CDR1 SQVTM and CDR2 ANQGSEA. CDR3 bases: TGCAGCGTATCCGGGACAATCAATCAGCCCCAGCATTTT. Its protein product is CSVSGTINQPQHF. The full variable domain, in which reference TRBV29-1 and TRBJ1-5 provide the parts outside the CDR3, is SAVISQKPSRDICQRGTSLTIQCQVDSQVTMMFWYRQQPGQSLTLIATANQGSEATYESGFVIDKFPISRPNLTFSTLTVSNMSPEDSSIYLCSVSGTINQPQHFGDGTRLSIL.

The DNA of the CDR3 is TGTGCCAGCTCACCACCGCAGGGATACGTGTCAGAGACCCAGTACTTC. Protein: CASSPPQGYVSETQYF. The rearrangement joins TRBV18 to TRBJ2-5, with D tentatively TRBD1 (5 bases). From germline, CDR1 is KGHSH and CDR2 LQKENI. Trimming shortened V by 0 bases and J by 4 bases, and 15 bases separated the two germline ends. The CDR3 extends over 16 amino acids.

This clone turned up a few times. The chain recombines TRBV27 with TRBJ2-3; 9 bases line up with TRBD1. This CDR3 contains 14 residues. Germline V gene lookup returns CDR1 MNHEY and CDR2 SMNVEV (reference sequence). With V trimmed by 6 bases and J by 2 bases, 3 bases remained unmatched. The CDR3 sequence: CASRGTGFTDTQYF. The CDR3 DNA is TGTGCCAGCAGGGGGACAGGGTTCACAGATACGCAGTATTTT.

This clone has just a few counts. The CDR3 spells CASSPGAAANYGYTF. The CDR3 nucleotides read TGTGCCAGCTCACCAGGGGCCGCCGCTAACTATGGCTACACCTTC. The chain combines TRBV18 with TRBJ1-2; D is possibly TRBD1 (5 bases). Trimming removed 2 bases from V and 0 bases from J, with 10 bases in between. The CDR3 extends over 15 amino acids. Germline V CDR1 and CDR2: KGHSH, LQKENI.